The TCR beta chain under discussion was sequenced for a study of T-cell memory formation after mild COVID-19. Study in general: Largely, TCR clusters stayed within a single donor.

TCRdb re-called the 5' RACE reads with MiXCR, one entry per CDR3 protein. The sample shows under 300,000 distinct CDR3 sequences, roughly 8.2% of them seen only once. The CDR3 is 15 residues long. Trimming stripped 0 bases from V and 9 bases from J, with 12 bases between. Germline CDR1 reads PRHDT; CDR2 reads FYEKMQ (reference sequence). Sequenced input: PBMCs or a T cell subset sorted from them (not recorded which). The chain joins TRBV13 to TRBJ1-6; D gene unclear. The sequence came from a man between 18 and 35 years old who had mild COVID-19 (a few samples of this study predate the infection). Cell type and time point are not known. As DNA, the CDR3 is TGTGCCAGCAGCTTAGGGACAACTATTGGTTCACCCCTCCACTTT. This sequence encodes CASSLGTTIGSPLHF.